This TCR beta chain appears in the sequencing data of a study of T cells after yellow fever vaccination (dated by TCRdb to the late 2010s). For context, the study as a whole: The SMART-Seq v4 Ultra Low Input RNA kit was used to prepare libraries from fractions with low cell numbers. Two healthy male donors made up the cohort, one aged 18 to 29 years and the other aged 30 to 40 years. Bulk PBMC replicates and cell subsets were isolated from blood drawn at multiple timepoints before and after both primary and secondary immunization. To track T-cell clones before and after primary and booster YFV17D yellow fever vaccination, bulk TCR alpha and beta repertoires were sequenced longitudinally.

Study-wide findings and limitations: Only a couple of donors were included in the study, so the extent to which the findings can be generalized is limited. A small fraction of clonotypes appeared in both the CD4 and CD8 compartments, likely as a result of convergent recombination. Computational filtering was needed because FACS-sorted repertoires could contain abundant contaminating clonotypes from the bulk population. The secondary T-cell response was found to be weaker but faster than the primary response, with a peak reached on day 5 rather than on day 15. Most clones expanded after primary vaccination (about 96% of CD4 and roughly 90% of CD8) were re-detected after the booster, suggesting that broad memory maintenance occurred.

Sample treatment or condition, as interpreted from the label and publication: live attenuated yellow fever vaccine strain. At each blood-draw timepoint, two biological replicates of bulk PBMCs were collected. PBMCs were isolated from peripheral blood using a standard Ficoll-Paque protocol. TriZol was used to extract RNA from bulk PBMCs, CD4 and CD8 fractions, and dextramer-positive and dextramer-negative fractions. The CDR3 measures 14 amino acids from cysteine to phenylalanine. The kept DNA is CDR3 alone, 42 bases in frame from the first base. Cut back by 4 bases and 5 bases, the V and J ends lie 15 bases apart. The germline V gene (reference sequence) specifies LNHDA as CDR1 and SQIVND as CDR2. Comment on this clonotype: There is no known antigen for this receptor. The sample holds no much larger clone one base away, and base qualities are not on file.

Instrument used: Illumina NovaSeq 6000. TCR cDNA was synthesized by 5'RACE template switching, through which a universal primer site and unique molecular identifiers were introduced. cDNA synthesis was primed from both the TCR alpha and TCR beta constant segments. Two PCR steps were used to amplify libraries, with sample barcodes and sequencing adapters being added in the second step. Sequencing of libraries was done on Illumina HiSeq 2500 (2x100 bp) or NovaSeq (2x150 bp). Per the source publication's procedure: MIGEC handled demultiplexing of reads and collapsing into UMI consensus sequences, while MiXCR performed V(D)J alignment. Using edgeR on replicate PBMC samples, clonotypes were called vaccine-responding if FDR was below 0.01 and the log2 fold change was above 5 up to day 15. Each bulk clonotype received a CD4 or CD8 identity based on whether the sequenced CD4 or CD8 repertoire contained that clonotype at higher abundance. TCRdb redid the processing of the public reads, applying fastp at Q25 and MiXCR, and retained in-frame beta chains. CDR3 protein sequences are deduplicated, and each keeps its most common genes and DNA. V and J calls and clone size were set by TCRdb, not the authors. This sample holds a few hundred thousand distinct CDR3 sequences; 3.6% were observed only once. The top ten constitute 23% of the sample.

The sample here was PBMCs, taken on the day of the yellow fever booster vaccination. This chain joins TRBV19 to TRBJ2-7; the D region possibly corresponds to TRBD1 (7 bases align). The receptor was derived from a man between 18 and 29 years old who received the YFV17D yellow fever vaccine. The CDR3 in this case is CASSRPGRGDEQYF. The DNA sequence is as follows: TGTGCCAGTAGTAGGCCCGGCAGGGGGGACGAGCAGTACTTC.